This T cell receptor beta chain was documented in a study of cytomegalovirus exposure and HLA in healthy donors. Study as a whole: Researchers found that about four fifths of 300 to 450 genotyped donors fell within the Caucasian-associated ancestry cluster. Study-level points and caveats: A missense variant in DCLRE1C was later tied to TCR beta V- and J-gene trimming. In a later analysis, several top co-occurrence clusters appeared linked to parvovirus B19, influenza, CMV and Epstein-Barr virus. According to a later analysis, donors in an Asian-associated ancestry cluster reportedly had fewer N-insertions than the roughly 720-donor mean.

Germline V gene sequence: CDR1 SGHAT, CDR2 FQDESV (reference sequence). The CDR3 is 15 residues long. Trimming removed 1 base from V and 8 bases from J, with 17 bases in between. Comment on this clone: The antigen remains undetermined.

PCR amplification relied on 60 Vbeta primers (plus 13 Jbeta primers). Sequencing used immunoSEQ multiplex PCR; TCRdb keeps in-frame clones, though not all of them. This sample has approximately 150,000 clones; approximately 81% occur once, and the top ten carry 1.3%. The sequencing input was PBMCs. V and J are TRBV11-1 and TRBJ1-1, with D possibly TRBD1 on 5 matching bases. The TCR sequence derives from a man in his fifties in good health and CMV-seropositive. The CDR3 DNA reads TGTGCCAGCAGCTTAGGCAAGGGACTGGAGACCGAAGCTTTCTTT. Its translation: CASSLGKGLETEAFF.